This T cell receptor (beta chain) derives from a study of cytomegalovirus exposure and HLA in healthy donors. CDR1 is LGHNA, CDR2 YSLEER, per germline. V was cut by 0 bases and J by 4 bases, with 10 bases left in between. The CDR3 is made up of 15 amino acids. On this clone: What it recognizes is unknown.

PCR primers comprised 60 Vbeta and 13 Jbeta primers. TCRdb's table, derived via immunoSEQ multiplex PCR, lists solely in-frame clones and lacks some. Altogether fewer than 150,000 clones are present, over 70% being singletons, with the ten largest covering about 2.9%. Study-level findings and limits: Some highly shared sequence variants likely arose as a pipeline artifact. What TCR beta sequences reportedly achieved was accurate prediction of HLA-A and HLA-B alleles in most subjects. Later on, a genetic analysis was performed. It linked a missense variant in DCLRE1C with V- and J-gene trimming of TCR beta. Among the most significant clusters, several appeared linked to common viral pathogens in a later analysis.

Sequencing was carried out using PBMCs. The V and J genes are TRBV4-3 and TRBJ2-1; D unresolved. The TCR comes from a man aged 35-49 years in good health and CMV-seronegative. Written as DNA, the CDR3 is TGCGCCAGCAGCCAAGACAGAGGAAAATACAATGAGCAGTTCTTC. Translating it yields CASSQDRGKYNEQFF.